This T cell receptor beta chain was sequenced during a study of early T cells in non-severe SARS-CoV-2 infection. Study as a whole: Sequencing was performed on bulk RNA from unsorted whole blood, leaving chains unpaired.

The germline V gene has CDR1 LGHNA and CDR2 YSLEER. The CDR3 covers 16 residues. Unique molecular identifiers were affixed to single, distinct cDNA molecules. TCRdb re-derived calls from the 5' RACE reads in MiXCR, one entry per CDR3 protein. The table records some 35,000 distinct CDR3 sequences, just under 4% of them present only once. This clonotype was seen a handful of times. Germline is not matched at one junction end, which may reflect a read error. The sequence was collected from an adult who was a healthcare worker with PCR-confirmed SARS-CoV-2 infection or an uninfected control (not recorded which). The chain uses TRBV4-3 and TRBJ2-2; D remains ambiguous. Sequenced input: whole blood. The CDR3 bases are TGCGCCAGCAACCAACGATACGTAGCGAACACCGGGGAGCTGTTTTTT. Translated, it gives CASNQRYVANTGELFF.